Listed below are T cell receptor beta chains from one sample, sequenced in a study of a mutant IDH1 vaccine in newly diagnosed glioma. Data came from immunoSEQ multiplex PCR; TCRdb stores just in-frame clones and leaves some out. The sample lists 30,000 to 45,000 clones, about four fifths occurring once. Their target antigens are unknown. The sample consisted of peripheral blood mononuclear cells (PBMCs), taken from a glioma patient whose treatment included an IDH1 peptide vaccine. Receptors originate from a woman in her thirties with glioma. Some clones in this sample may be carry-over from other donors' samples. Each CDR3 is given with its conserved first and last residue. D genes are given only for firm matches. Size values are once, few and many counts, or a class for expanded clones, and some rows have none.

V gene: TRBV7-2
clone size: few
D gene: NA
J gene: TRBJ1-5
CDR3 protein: CASSRGDNSNQPQHF
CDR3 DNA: TGTGCCAGCAGCCGGGGCGATAATAGCAATCAGCCCCAGCATTTT

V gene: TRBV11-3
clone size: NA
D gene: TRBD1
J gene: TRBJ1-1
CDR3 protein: CASSLVTGGEAFF
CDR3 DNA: TGTGCCAGCAGCTTAGTGACAGGGGGTGAAGCTTTCTTT

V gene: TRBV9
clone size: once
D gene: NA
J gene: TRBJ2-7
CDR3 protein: CASSHEQGTGRGEQYF
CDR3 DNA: TGTGCCAGCAGCCATGAACAGGGAACGGGAAGAGGCGAGCAGTACTTC

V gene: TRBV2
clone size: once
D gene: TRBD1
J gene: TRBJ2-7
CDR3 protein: CASLADRGREQYF
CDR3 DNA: TGTGCCAGCTTAGCGGACAGGGGGCGCGAGCAGTACTTC

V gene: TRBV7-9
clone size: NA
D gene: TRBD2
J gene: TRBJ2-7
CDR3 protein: CASSRLAGPSSYEQYF
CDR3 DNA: TGTGCCAGCAGCAGACTAGCGGGACCCAGCTCCTACGAGCAGTACTTC

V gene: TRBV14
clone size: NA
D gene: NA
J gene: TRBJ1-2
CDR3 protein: CASSPQISSGYTF
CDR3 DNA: TGTGCCAGCAGCCCCCAAATTTCAAGTGGCTACACCTTC

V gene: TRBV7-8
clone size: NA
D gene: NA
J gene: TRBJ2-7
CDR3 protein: CASSLPRGTPHTEQYF
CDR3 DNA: TGTGCCAGCAGCTTACCGCGGGGAACCCCACACACCGAGCAGTACTTC

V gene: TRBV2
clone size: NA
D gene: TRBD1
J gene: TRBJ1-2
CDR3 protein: CARITGTGIYGYTF
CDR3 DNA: TGTGCCAGAATAACCGGGACAGGGATCTATGGCTACACCTTC

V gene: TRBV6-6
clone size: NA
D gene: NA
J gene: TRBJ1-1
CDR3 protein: CATSGPSRNTEAFF
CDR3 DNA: TGTGCCACCTCGGGCCCCTCTCGGAACACTGAAGCTTTCTTT

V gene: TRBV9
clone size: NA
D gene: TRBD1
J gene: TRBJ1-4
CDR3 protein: CASSPRGQPNEKLFF
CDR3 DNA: TGTGCCAGCAGCCCGAGGGGACAGCCTAATGAAAAACTGTTTTTT

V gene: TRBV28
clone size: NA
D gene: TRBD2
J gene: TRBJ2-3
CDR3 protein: CASSLAGGPVDTQYF
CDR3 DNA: TGTGCCAGCAGCCTAGCGGGAGGGCCGGTAGATACGCAGTATTTT

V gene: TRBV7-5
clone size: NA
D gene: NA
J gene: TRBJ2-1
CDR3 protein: CARRSAAKGEQFF
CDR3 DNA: TGTGCCAGAAGATCAGCGGCCAAAGGTGAGCAGTTCTTC

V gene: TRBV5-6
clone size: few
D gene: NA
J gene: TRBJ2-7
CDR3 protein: CASTVGAAAEQYF
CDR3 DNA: TGTGCCAGCACCGTCGGGGCCGCAGCCGAGCAGTACTTC

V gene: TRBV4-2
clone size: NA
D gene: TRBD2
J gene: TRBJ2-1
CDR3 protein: CASSQDRGGRGEQFF
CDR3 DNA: TGTGCCAGCAGCCAAGATAGGGGCGGGAGGGGTGAGCAGTTCTTC

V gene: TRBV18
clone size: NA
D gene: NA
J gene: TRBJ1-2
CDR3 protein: CASSPEPISDGYTF
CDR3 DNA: TGTGCCAGCTCACCAGAGCCCATCAGTGATGGCTACACCTTC

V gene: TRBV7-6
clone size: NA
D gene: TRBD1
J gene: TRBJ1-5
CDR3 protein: CASSRGQGGNQPQHF
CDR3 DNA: TGTGCCAGCAGCCGAGGACAGGGCGGCAATCAGCCCCAGCATTTT

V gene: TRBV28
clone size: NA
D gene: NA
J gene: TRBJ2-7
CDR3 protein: CASSLQGPEQYF
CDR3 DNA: TGTGCCAGCAGTCTCCAGGGACCCGAGCAGTACTTC

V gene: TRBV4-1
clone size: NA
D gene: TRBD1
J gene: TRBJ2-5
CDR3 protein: CASSQEGQAGAETQYF
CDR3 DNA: TGCGCCAGCAGCCAAGAGGGACAGGCCGGTGCGGAGACCCAGTACTTC

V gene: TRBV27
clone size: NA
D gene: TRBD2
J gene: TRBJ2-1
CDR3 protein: CASSGGLAGVIEQFF
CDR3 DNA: TGTGCCAGCAGCGGTGGACTAGCGGGAGTAATTGAGCAGTTCTTC

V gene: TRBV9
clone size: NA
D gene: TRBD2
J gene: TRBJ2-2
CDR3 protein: CASSVEGSGVTGELFF
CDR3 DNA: TGTGCCAGCAGCGTAGAGGGTAGCGGGGTTACCGGGGAGCTGTTTTTT

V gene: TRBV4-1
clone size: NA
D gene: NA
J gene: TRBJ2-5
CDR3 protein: CASSQDNRAGETQYF
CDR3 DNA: TGCGCCAGCAGCCAAGATAACAGGGCAGGAGAGACCCAGTACTTC

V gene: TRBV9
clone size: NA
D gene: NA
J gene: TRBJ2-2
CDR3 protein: CASSGRGSPNTGELFF
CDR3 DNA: TGTGCCAGCAGCGGTAGGGGGTCCCCGAACACCGGGGAGCTGTTTTTT

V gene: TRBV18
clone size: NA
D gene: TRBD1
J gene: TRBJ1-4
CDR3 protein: CASSPTGANEKLFF
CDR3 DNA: TGTGCCAGCTCACCGACAGGGGCTAATGAAAAACTGTTTTTT

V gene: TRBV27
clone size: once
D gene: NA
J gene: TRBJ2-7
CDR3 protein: CASRTGYEQYF
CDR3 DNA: TGTGCCAGCAGAACGGGATACGAGCAGTACTTC

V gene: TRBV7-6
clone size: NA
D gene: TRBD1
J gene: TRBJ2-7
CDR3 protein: CASSAWTGGEQYF
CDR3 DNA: TGTGCCAGCAGCGCGTGGACAGGGGGCGAGCAGTACTTC

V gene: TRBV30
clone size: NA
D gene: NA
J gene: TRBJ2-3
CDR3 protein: CAWGAGKSTDTQYF
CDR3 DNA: TGTGCCTGGGGGGCCGGGAAGAGCACAGATACGCAGTATTTT

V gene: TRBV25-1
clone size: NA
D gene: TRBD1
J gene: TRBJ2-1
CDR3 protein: CASSGPTGAYNEQFF
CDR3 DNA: TGTGCCAGCAGTGGCCCTACAGGGGCCTACAATGAGCAGTTCTTC

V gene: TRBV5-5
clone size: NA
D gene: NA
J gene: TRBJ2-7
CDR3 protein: CASTLGDTGRYEQYF
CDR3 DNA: TGTGCCAGCACCCTCGGAGACACAGGAAGGTACGAGCAGTACTTC

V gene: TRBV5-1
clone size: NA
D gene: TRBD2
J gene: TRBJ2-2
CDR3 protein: CASSLGAGYTGELFF
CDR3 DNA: TGCGCCAGCAGCTTGGGAGCGGGGTACACCGGGGAGCTGTTTTTT

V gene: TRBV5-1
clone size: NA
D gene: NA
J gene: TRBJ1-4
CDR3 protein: CASSLVGPEKLFF
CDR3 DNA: TGCGCCAGCAGCCTCGTGGGGCCCGAAAAACTGTTTTTT

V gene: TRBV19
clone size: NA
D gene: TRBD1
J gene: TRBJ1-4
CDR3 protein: CASSIGGGQGGEKLFF
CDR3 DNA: TGTGCCAGTAGTATAGGAGGCGGACAGGGAGGTGAAAAACTGTTTTTT

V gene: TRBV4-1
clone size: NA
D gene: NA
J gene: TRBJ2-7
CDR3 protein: CASSQDSGLAREQYF
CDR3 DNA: TGCGCCAGCAGCCAAGATAGTGGCCTAGCGAGGGAGCAGTACTTC